This entry features one TCR beta chain sequence. The data originate from a study of shared clonotypes between healthy human individuals. The naive CD8 subset, CD45RO-negative cells positively selected for CCR7, excluded terminally differentiated effector memory CD45RA+ cells. The assay was immunoSEQ multiplex PCR, and TCRdb's table has in-frame clones only and misses some. The sample has about 600,000 clones, about 95% seen once. Specimen: naive CD8+ T cells sorted from blood. The receptor was isolated from a woman younger than 45 in good health.

CDR3 residues: CASSLGQAPIRRGYEQYF. The CDR3 DNA sequence: TGTGCCAGCAGCCTTGGACAGGCCCCAATCCGCCGAGGCTACGAGCAGTACTTC. V usage is TRBV21-1 and J usage is TRBJ2-7; TRBD1, the D gene given by the table, was not confirmed from the DNA. TRBV21-1 is a listed pseudogene. CDR3 length: 18 residues.